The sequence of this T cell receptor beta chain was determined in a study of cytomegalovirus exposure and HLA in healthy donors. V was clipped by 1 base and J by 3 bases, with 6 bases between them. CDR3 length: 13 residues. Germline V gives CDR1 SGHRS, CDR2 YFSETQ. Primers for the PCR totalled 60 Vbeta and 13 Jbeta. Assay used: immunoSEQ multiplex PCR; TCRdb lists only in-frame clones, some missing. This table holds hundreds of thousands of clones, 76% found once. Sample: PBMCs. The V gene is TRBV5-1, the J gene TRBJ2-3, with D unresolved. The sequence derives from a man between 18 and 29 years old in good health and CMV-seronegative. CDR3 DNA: TGCGCCAGCAGCTTGTCCATGACAGATACGCAGTATTTT. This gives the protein CASSLSMTDTQYF.